This T cell receptor (beta chain) originates from a study of T-cell reconstitution after alpha-beta-depleted transplantation in children. Study findings and constraints: High day-60 TCRbeta diversity in some patients came from surviving recipient T cells and thymic progenitors. Alpha-beta T cells present about two months after transplant were reported to originate from several hundred expanded graft clones. At one year after transplant, newly produced T cells mostly accounted for T-cell counts and diversity.

Trimming removed 1 base at V and 0 bases at J, with 16 bases between. The CDR3 totals 19 residues. Germline V gene lookup returns CDR1 LGHDT and CDR2 YNNKEL (reference sequence). The TCRbeta library incorporated unique molecular identifiers. TCRdb re-analysed the PCR reads in MiXCR, keeping a single row per CDR3 protein. The sample has about 900,000 distinct CDR3 sequences; about 29% are singletons. Points on this clonotype: The antigen is undetermined.

The material was PBMCs, mostly from graft donor cells, obtained 360 days after TCRalphabeta/CD19-depleted stem cell transplant. This receptor was taken from a boy under three years old who had a stem cell transplant for SCID, so the T cells may come from the graft donor. J is TRBJ2-6 and V is TRBV3-1; D gene ambiguous. As DNA, the CDR3 is TGTGCCAGCAGCCAAGTTACTTGGAACGGCCTCTCTGGGGCCAACGTCCTGACTTTC. This sequence encodes CASSQVTWNGLSGANVLTF.